A single sample is the source of the 22 T cell receptor beta chains below, sequenced in a study of blood T cell repertoires in COVID-19. The assay was immunoSEQ multiplex PCR, and TCRdb's table has in-frame clones only and misses some. The data hold approximately 33,000 clones, with around 90% observed a single time. The sample comprised peripheral blood. The receptors here all came from a man aged 55 to 69 with COVID-19, enrolled during active disease.

The chain couples TRBV3-1 (or the pseudogene TRBV3-2) to TRBJ1-3; D call uncertain. CDR1 and CDR2 (germline): LGHDT, YNNKEL (reference sequence). The CDR3 runs 13 residues. V shed 4 bases and J shed 5 bases, with 9 bases lying between them. The CDR3 nucleotides read TGTGCCAGCAGCCGGCAAGAACGAAACACCATATATTTT. It yields the protein CASSRQERNTIYF.

V is TRBV5-6 and J is TRBJ1-1; the D gene is possibly TRBD1 (5 bases). CDR1 and CDR2 from the germline V gene are SGHDT and YYEEEE. V was trimmed by 1 base and J by 1 base, leaving 14 bases between them. The CDR3 sequence is 16 residues long. CDR3 loop: CASSLRAGGANTEAFF. CDR3 coding DNA: TGTGCCAGCAGCTTGAGGGCCGGGGGAGCGAACACTGAAGCTTTCTTT.

V is TRBV28 and J is TRBJ2-7; 13 nucleotides agree with TRBD2. V was clipped by 7 bases and J by 2 bases; unmatched bases: 8. The CDR3 has 16 amino acids. Germline V gives CDR1 MDHEN, CDR2 SYDVKM. The CDR3 loop is CASKPGGLAGTYEQYF. The CDR3 nucleotides are TGTGCCAGCAAGCCTGGGGGACTAGCGGGAACCTACGAGCAGTACTTC.

The V gene is TRBV4-2, the J gene TRBJ1-6; TRBD1 might be the D (6 bases). The CDR3 totals 14 residues. CDR1 is LGHNA and CDR2 is YNFKEQ in the germline V gene. The V and J ends lost 4 bases and 9 bases respectively, with 13 bases between them. CDR3 in DNA: TGTGCCAGCAGCCTTAAAGGGGGGGGTTCACCCCTCCACTTT. It translates to CASSLKGGGSPLHF.

The genes are TRBV18 and TRBJ1-6; D not certain. This CDR3 is 15 amino acids long. The germline CDR1 and CDR2 sequences are KGHSH and LQKENI. V was cut by 3 bases and J by 10 bases, with 16 bases left in between. CDR3 nucleotide sequence: TGTGCCAGCTCACCCTCCCCTGGGCCCAGATCACCCCTCCACTTT. This codes for CASSPSPGPRSPLHF.

The chain links TRBV28 to TRBJ1-6; a possible D gene is TRBD1 (6 bases). Trimming pared 8 bases from V and 11 bases from J, leaving 22 bases between. CDR3 length: 15 residues. CDR1 is MDHEN, CDR2 SYDVKM, per germline. The CDR3 spells CASGNTDRSGAPLHF. The CDR3 DNA reads as TGTGCCAGCGGAAACACCGACAGGTCTGGGGCACCCCTCCACTTT.

The gene calls are TRBV7-3 and TRBJ2-1, with 10 bases lining up with TRBD2. CDR3 length equals 15 residues. Germline lookup yields CDR1 SGHTA and CDR2 FQGTGA. V lost 5 bases, J lost 3 bases, and 4 bases stayed unmatched. The CDR3 is CASSLAGDSYNEQFF. The CDR3 region has the DNA TGTGCCAGCAGCCTAGCGGGAGATAGCTACAATGAGCAGTTCTTC. The variable domain in full, completed from reference TRBV7-3 and TRBJ2-1, reads GAGVSQTPSNKVTEKGKYVELRCDPISGHTALYWYRQSLGQGPEFLIYFQGTGAADDSGLPNDRFFAVRPEGSVSTLKIQRTERGDSAVYLCASSLAGDSYNEQFFGPGTRLTVL.

This chain links TRBV2 with TRBJ1-2; a possible D gene is TRBD1 (5 bases). V was clipped by 6 bases and J by 6 bases, with 17 bases between them. The CDR3 runs 14 residues. From germline, CDR1 is SNHLY and CDR2 FYNNEI. CDR3 region: CASRPTGGLHGYTF. The CDR3 bases are TGTGCCAGCAGGCCAACGGGGGGTCTGCATGGCTACACCTTC.

The chain carries TRBV2 and TRBJ2-3, with TRBD1 as a possible D gene (6 bases). This CDR3 comprises 11 residues. Germline-derived CDR1 and CDR2 are SNHLY and FYNNEI. Trimming stripped 10 bases from V and 4 bases from J, with 9 bases between. CDR3 in DNA: TGTGCCAACCAGGGGTCAGATACGCAGTATTTT. It is translated as CANQGSDTQYF.

J is TRBJ2-3 and V is TRBV4-2; 8 nucleotides match TRBD1. This CDR3 is 20 amino acids long. In germline, CDR1 is LGHNA, CDR2 YNFKEQ. V trimming: 0 bases; J trimming: 4 bases; junction bases outside the gene matches: 18. CDR3 region: CASSQEGRAGGFARADTQYF. In DNA form, the CDR3 reads TGTGCCAGCAGCCAAGAGGGAAGGGCAGGGGGCTTTGCTAGGGCAGATACGCAGTATTTT.

Only a few counts were recorded for this clone. V is TRBV28 and J is TRBJ2-2, with D maybe TRBD2 (5 bases). Between the trimmed V and J ends, which lost 7 bases and 6 bases, there was a span of 21 bases. CDR1 and CDR2 (germline): MDHEN, SYDVKM. The CDR3 loop spans 16 amino acids. CDR3 amino acids: CASTTTRWLGAGELFF. DNA of the CDR3: TGTGCCAGCACTACCACCAGGTGGCTGGGAGCCGGGGAGCTGTTTTTT.

The rearrangement joins TRBV5-5 to TRBJ1-1; perhaps TRBD1 as D (5 bases). Germline CDR1 SGHKS, CDR2 YYEKEE (reference sequence). The CDR3 sequence is 16 residues long. V lost 4 bases, J lost 13 bases, and 29 bases lay in between. For the CDR3, the DNA is TGTGCCAGCAGCCGACAGTGGGACTACACACCCACTAATGTTTTCTTT. It encodes CASSRQWDYTPTNVFF.

This clone appeared a single time. The chain has TRBV18 and TRBJ2-7; the D gene is possibly TRBD1 (6 bases). This CDR3 is 14 amino acids long. The V and J ends lost 3 bases and 1 base respectively, with 10 bases between them. Germline V CDR1 and CDR2: KGHSH, LQKENI. This chain's CDR3 is CASSPKRGSYEQYF. The CDR3 DNA follows: TGTGCCAGCTCACCTAAAAGGGGGTCCTACGAGCAGTACTTC.

This clone was observed a single time. V gene TRBV2 combines with J gene TRBJ2-1; D perhaps matches TRBD2 (5 bases). Trimming left V 8 bases short and J 0 bases short, with 20 bases between. This CDR3 is built from 17 residues. Germline CDR1 reads SNHLY; CDR2 reads FYNNEI. The CDR3 protein is CASRARQVAGSYNEQFF. CDR3 DNA sequence: TGTGCCAGCCGGGCGCGACAAGTTGCGGGCTCCTACAATGAGCAGTTCTTC.

This chain links TRBV19 with TRBJ2-1; 7 bases agree with TRBD1. Germline CDR1 reads LNHDA; CDR2 reads SQIVND (reference sequence). V lost 7 bases, J lost 3 bases, and 12 bases stayed unmatched. The CDR3 sequence is 16 residues long. CDR3 sequence reads: CASTPPWDSHYNEQFF. Here the CDR3 DNA reads TGTGCCAGTACTCCCCCCTGGGACAGCCACTACAATGAGCAGTTCTTC. The full variable domain, in which reference TRBV19 and TRBJ2-1 provide the parts outside the CDR3, is DGGITQSPKYLFRKEGQNVTLSCEQNLNHDAMYWYRQDPGQGLRLIYYSQIVNDFQKGDIAEGYSVSREKKESFPLTVTSAQKNPTAFYLCASTPPWDSHYNEQFFGPGTRLTVL.

The gene calls are TRBV19 and TRBJ1-5; TRBD1 is a possible D gene (5 bases). Germline V gene lookup returns CDR1 LNHDA and CDR2 SQIVND (reference sequence). The CDR3 contains 14 residues. Between the trimmed V and J ends, which lost 1 base and 5 bases, there was a span of 9 bases. DNA for the CDR3: TGTGCCAGTAGTATAGTAGGAGGGGATCAGCCCCAGCATTTT. It translates to CASSIVGGDQPQHF.

The chain combines TRBV5-4 with TRBJ2-1; 7 bases are shared with TRBD2. The CDR3 covers 13 residues. Per germline, CDR1 SGHNT and CDR2 YYREEE (reference sequence). The V gene end was trimmed by 7 bases and the J gene end by 4 bases; junction bases not matched to a gene: 5. CDR3 sequence (DNA): TGTGCCAGCCACGGGCGGGAGTACAATGAGCAGTTCTTC. It encodes CASHGREYNEQFF. Filled out from reference TRBV5-4 and TRBJ2-1, the complete variable domain reads ETGVTQSPTHLIKTRGQQVTLRCSSQSGHNTVSWYQQALGQGPQFIFQYYREEENGRGNFPPRFSGLQFPNYSSELNVNALELDDSALYLCASHGREYNEQFFGPGTRLTVL.

The V and J genes are TRBV28 and TRBJ2-5, with TRBD2 as a possible D gene (6 bases). The CDR3 runs to 17 residues. Germline V CDR1 and CDR2: MDHEN, SYDVKM. Trimming removed 5 bases from V and 7 bases from J, with 26 bases in between. In DNA, the CDR3 is TGTGCCAGCAGTCCCCGGGGGTCCCCAATAGAGGATGGGACCCAGTACTTC. Translating it yields CASSPRGSPIEDGTQYF.

This chain uses TRBV30 with TRBJ1-2; 9 positions agree with TRBD1. After removal of 3 bases from V and 8 bases from J, the junction contained 10 bases not matched to a gene. The CDR3 length is 14 residues. In germline, CDR1 is GTSNPN, CDR2 SVGIG (reference sequence). This CDR3 is CAWSSTRDRAGYTF. As DNA, the CDR3 is TGTGCCTGGAGCTCAACCCGGGACAGGGCCGGCTACACCTTC. Looking up the rest from reference TRBV30 and TRBJ1-2 gives the full variable domain: SQTIHQWPATLVQPVGSPLSLECTVEGTSNPNLYWYRQAAGRGLQLLFYSVGIGQISSEVPQNLSASRPQDRQFILSSKKLLLSDSGFYLCAWSSTRDRAGYTFGSGTRLTVV.

The gene calls are TRBV24-1 and TRBJ2-2; D not certain. Germline V CDR1 and CDR2: KGHDR, SFDVKD. V lost 10 bases and J 1 base, leaving 9 bases between the germline ends. This CDR3 has 13 residues. CDR3 protein: CATEMLNTGELFF. DNA of the CDR3: TGTGCCACTGAGATGCTGAACACCGGGGAGCTGTTTTTT.

This clone appeared a single time. Written as DNA, the CDR3 is TGTGCCAGCAGTGTTGATGCCAGGGTGTATGGCTACACCTTC. Residues: CASSVDARVYGYTF. This chain connects TRBV2 to TRBJ1-2; the D gene is possibly TRBD1 (5 bases). The CDR3 contains 14 residues. The ends were cut back, 4 bases at V and 5 bases at J, with 14 bases in the middle. The germline gives CDR1 SNHLY, CDR2 FYNNEI.

The V gene is TRBV7-2, the J gene TRBJ1-5; TRBD1 matches at 7 bases. Germline CDR1 is SGHTA and CDR2 is FQGNSA. The CDR3 has 14 amino acids. The V gene end was trimmed by 6 bases and the J gene end by 3 bases; junction bases not matched to a gene: 5. For the CDR3, the DNA is TGTGCCAGCAGTAGGACAGGTTACAATCAGCCCCAGCATTTT. It is translated as CASSRTGYNQPQHF.